The 26 T cell receptor beta chains given below trace back to one sample, sequenced in a study of glioma-infiltrating T cells (dated by TCRdb to the mid-2010s). Sequencer: Illumina MiSeq. TCR alpha and beta CDR3 regions were amplified with the iRepertoire nested amplicon-rescue multiplex PCR (arm-PCR) platform from RNA. Through fastp at Q25 and MiXCR, TCRdb rebuilt clones from the public reads, retaining in-frame beta chains. Merged by CDR3 protein, the rows form single entries marked with the most common genes and DNA. The sample includes roughly 350,000 distinct CDR3 sequences, with roughly two fifths observed a single time. The ten largest make up 12% of the sample. The sequencing input was glioma tissue, nonneoplastic brain tissue, or PBMCs (not recorded which). The receptors stem from a human donor with low-grade glioma or glioblastoma, undergoing nonglioma brain surgery, or in good health (not recorded which).

V gene TRBV7-9 combines with J gene TRBJ2-7; perhaps TRBD1 as D (7 bases). The CDR3 has 12 amino acids. From germline, CDR1 is SEHNR and CDR2 FQNEAQ (reference sequence). Trimming left V 11 bases short and J 6 bases short, with 17 bases between. The CDR3 sequence: CAQGGGYGEQYF. In DNA form, the CDR3 reads TGTGCCCAAGGAGGGGGCTACGGCGAGCAGTACTTC.

With respect to this clonotype: Just one base apart from a much larger clone, this may be a read error. The V gene is TRBV27, the J gene TRBJ2-7; perhaps TRBD2 as D (6 bases). Per the germline V gene, CDR1 is MNHEY and CDR2 is SMNVEV (reference sequence). CDR3 length: 13 amino acids. The CDR3 reads CAGSSGTPNEQYF. The CDR3 DNA reads TGTGCCGGCAGTAGCGGAACACCCAACGAGCAGTACTTC.

V is TRBV27 and J is TRBJ1-1, with D maybe TRBD1 (5 bases). Germline CDR1 and CDR2: MNHEY and SMNVEV (reference sequence). V lost 2 bases, J lost 4 bases, and 11 bases lay in between. The CDR3 extends over 14 amino acids. For the CDR3, the DNA is TGTGCCAGCAGTTTAAGCACAAGGGGCACTGAAGCTTTCTTT. It translates to CASSLSTRGTEAFF.

The chain is built from TRBV15 and TRBJ2-7; tentatively, D is TRBD2 (6 bases). Germline V lookup: CDR1 LNHNV, CDR2 YYDKDF (reference sequence). The CDR3 loop spans 13 amino acids. V lost 1 base and J lost 3, with 7 bases in between. Here the CDR3 reads CATSRVGGYEQYF. DNA of the CDR3: TGTGCCACCAGCAGAGTGGGAGGCTACGAGCAGTACTTC.

A word on this clonotype: At one end, the junction sequence differs from germline, possibly due to a read error. The chain joins TRBV28 to TRBJ2-1; 9 bases match TRBD2. The CDR3 contains 15 residues. Germline V lookup: CDR1 MDHEN, CDR2 SYDVKM. The CDR3 DNA reads as TGTGCCAGCAGTTTGGCGGGAGGGCCCTACGATGAGCAGTTCTTC. It codes for CASSLAGGPYDEQFF.

Of note for this clonotype: This may come from a read error, since a much larger clone is one base off. The gene calls are TRBV28 and TRBJ1-5; D gene ambiguous. Germline lookup yields CDR1 MDHEN and CDR2 SYDVKM. The CDR3 runs 13 residues. V was clipped by 3 bases and J by 9 bases, with 12 bases between them. The CDR3 nucleotides read TGTGCCAGCAGTTTCTTGGGTAGTCCGCCCCAGCATTTT. Protein product: CASSFLGSPPQHF.

This clonotype was observed many times. The CDR3 reads CASSLAGNYGYTF. The CDR3 nucleotides are TGTGCCAGCAGTTTGGCAGGGAACTATGGCTACACCTTC. This chain joins TRBV12-3 or TRBV12-4 and TRBJ1-2, with D maybe TRBD1 (5 bases). The CDR3 extends over 13 amino acids. V was cut by 3 bases and J by 2 bases, with 7 bases left in between.

The rearrangement uses TRBV4-1 and TRBJ1-3; D is undetermined. Trimming shortened V by 0 bases and J by 0 bases, and 9 bases separated the two germline ends. Germline V gene sequence: CDR1 MGHRA, CDR2 YSYEKL. The CDR3 totals 16 residues. This CDR3 is CASSQDAFSSGNTIYF. In DNA form, the CDR3 reads TGCGCCAGCAGCCAAGATGCGTTTAGCTCTGGAAACACCATATATTTT.

This clonotype was picked up one time. A read error may be the cause here, since a much bigger clone is one base away. The CDR3 does not end in the conserved phenylalanine or tryptophan, so this is likely a read error. The CDR3 region has the DNA TGTGCCAGCAGTTACGAAGGACAGTTCGGGACTGAGCAGTTCCTC. Its translation is CASSYEGQFGTEQFL. The chain couples TRBV6-2 or TRBV6-3 to TRBJ2-1; possible D gene TRBD1, 6 bases. V lost 2 bases, J lost 9 bases, and 17 bases lay in between. The CDR3 has 15 amino acids. The germline gives CDR1 MNHEY, CDR2 SVGEGT.

The chain couples TRBV4-2 to TRBJ2-2; D is ambiguous. CDR1 is LGHNA and CDR2 is YNFKEQ in the germline V gene. V was trimmed by 5 bases and J by 0 bases, leaving 13 bases between them. The CDR3 runs 16 residues. In nucleotides, the CDR3 is TGTGCCAGCAGCTTGGTCTCAGGACCGAACACCGGGGAGCTGTTTTTT. Protein: CASSLVSGPNTGELFF.

This clonotype was seen only a few times. This rearrangement joins TRBV4-3 to TRBJ2-3; 10 bases agree with TRBD2. Losses at the gene ends were 3 bases for V and 3 bases for J; bases not matched to a gene: 6. In germline, CDR1 is LGHNA, CDR2 YSLEER. This CDR3 contains 16 residues. The DNA for the CDR3 is TGCGCCAGCAGCCATAGGGCTAGCGGGAGTACAGATACGCAGTATTTT. Its protein is CASSHRASGSTDTQYF.

This clonotype was seen a few times. The CDR3: CSASGYEQYF. CDR3 DNA sequence: TGCAGTGCAAGCGGCTACGAGCAGTACTTC. V usage is TRBV20-1 and J usage is TRBJ2-7; maybe TRBD2 (5 bases). V lost 6 bases and J 3 bases, leaving 6 bases between the germline ends. The CDR3 runs to 10 residues. In germline, CDR1 is DFQATT, CDR2 SNEGSKA (reference sequence).

As concerns this clonotype: A read error may explain this, as a much larger clone is one base away. This sequence joins TRBV6-8 and TRBJ2-5, with 10 bases that match TRBD2. V shed 6 bases, J shed 6 bases, and the junction held 13 bases outside the gene matches. Germline V gene sequence: CDR1 MNHGY, CDR2 SAAAGT. This CDR3 spans 16 amino acids. The CDR3 loop reads CASSNAEGTSVKTQYF. The CDR3 region has the DNA TGTGCCAGCAGCAACGCCGAAGGGACTAGCGTAAAGACCCAGTACTTC.

V is TRBV6-6 and J is TRBJ2-7, with D tentatively TRBD1 (6 bases). The CDR3 length is 13 residues. Germline CDR1 and CDR2: MNHNY and SVGAGI (reference sequence). V was clipped by 4 bases and J by 3 bases, with 10 bases between them. CDR3 in amino acids: CASSSLGGYEQYF. The CDR3 bases are TGTGCCAGCAGTTCTTTAGGGGGCTACGAGCAGTACTTC.

This chain joins TRBV9 and TRBJ2-7, with a tentative D call TRBD1 (6 bases). The tail of the sequence fits TRBJ2-5 better, so the J call may be wrong. The CDR3 has 14 residues. Looked up from germline, CDR1 is SGDLS and CDR2 is YYNGEE. The CDR3 loop reads CASSVSTGSETQYF. In DNA, the CDR3 is TGTGCCAGCAGCGTCTCTACAGGGAGTGAGACCCAGTACTTC.

The V gene is TRBV12-3 or TRBV12-4, the J gene TRBJ2-3; TRBD2 matches at 13 bases. The CDR3 loop spans 15 amino acids. The V gene end was trimmed by 5 bases and the J gene end by 11 bases; junction bases not matched to a gene: 10. The CDR3 DNA is TGTGCCAGCAGTCCCCGGACTAGCGGGAGTATTGTGCAGTATTTT. Its protein product is CASSPRTSGSIVQYF.

This clonotype has a count of ten or more. The chain uses TRBV27 and TRBJ2-1, with D possibly TRBD1 on 6 matching bases. Germline V lookup: CDR1 MNHEY, CDR2 SMNVEV (reference sequence). The V end was cut by 5 bases, the J end by 8 bases, with 19 bases between. The CDR3 sequence is 15 residues long. CDR3 amino acids: CASSGRDTEGYEQFF. The CDR3 DNA reads as TGTGCCAGCAGTGGCCGGGACACTGAAGGATATGAGCAGTTCTTC.

As concerns this clonotype: The junction differs from germline at one of its ends, possibly a read error. The V call is TRBV20-1, the J call TRBJ2-7, with 9 bases matching TRBD1. The CDR3 length is 16 residues. In germline, CDR1 is DFQATT, CDR2 SNEGSKA (reference sequence). This chain's CDR3 is CSAVDRGTVRPYEQCF. For the CDR3, the DNA is TGCAGTGCTGTGGACAGGGGTACAGTAAGACCCTACGAGCAGTGCTTC.

This clonotype occurred once. A much larger clone differs from this one at a single base, so this may be a read error. V gene TRBV6-5 combines with J gene TRBJ2-7, with D perhaps TRBD1 or TRBD2 (5 bases each). Germline V gene data show CDR1 as MNHEY and CDR2 as SVGAGI. The CDR3 runs 15 residues. The CDR3 nucleotides read TGTGCCAGCGGTTACTCGTGGTGGGGGTCCTACGAGCAGTACTTC. This gives the protein CASGYSWWGSYEQYF.

The chain recombines TRBV7-9 with TRBJ1-4, with D perhaps matching TRBD1 (5 bases). V gave up 7 bases and J gave up 0 bases, with 9 bases separating them. This CDR3 is 14 amino acids long. Germline V gene sequence: CDR1 SEHNR, CDR2 FQNEAQ (reference sequence). The DNA for the CDR3 is TGTGCCAGCACGGGGACCACAACTAATGAAAAACTGTTTTTT. This translates into CASTGTTTNEKLFF.

The chain carries TRBV18 and TRBJ2-3; tentatively, D is TRBD1 (7 bases). CDR3 length: 17 amino acids. V shed 0 bases and J shed 2 bases, with 15 bases lying between them. CDR1 is KGHSH, CDR2 LQKENI, per germline. The CDR3: CASSPPLRQGLTDTQYF. In DNA, the CDR3 is TGTGCCAGCTCACCACCGCTAAGACAGGGACTCACAGATACGCAGTATTTT.

A word on this clonotype: A much larger clone lies a single base off, so this may be a read error. The chain is built from TRBV28 and TRBJ2-7; 9 bases line up with TRBD1. CDR1 MDHEN and CDR2 SYDVKM come from the germline V gene. This CDR3 has 14 residues. The CDR3 DNA reads TGTGCCTGCAGTTCCCGGGACAGGGATGGCGAGCAGTACTTC. Residues: CACSSRDRDGEQYF.

This clonotype has at least ten counts. The J gene is TRBJ1-2, the V gene TRBV6-1; the D gene is possibly TRBD1 (6 bases). In germline, CDR1 is MNHNS, CDR2 SASEGT. This CDR3 region has 16 residues. V dropped 4 bases and J dropped 4 bases, with 19 bases sitting between them. The CDR3 bases are TGTGCCAGCAGTGGGAGACAGGTCGGGGGGTCCTATGGCTACACCTTC. Amino acid sequence: CASSGRQVGGSYGYTF.

This clonotype has ten or more counts. The gene calls are TRBV20-1 and TRBJ1-2; 9 nucleotides agree with TRBD1. V lost 1 base to trimming and J lost 4 bases; unmatched junction nucleotides: 16. Germline V gene sequence: CDR1 DFQATT, CDR2 SNEGSKA (reference sequence). This CDR3 has 18 residues. CDR3 residues: CSARVFLSGQGRSYGYTF. The CDR3 DNA follows: TGCAGTGCTAGAGTCTTCCTGAGTGGACAGGGGAGGTCCTATGGCTACACCTTC.

The chain carries TRBV4-3 and TRBJ2-7; 7 positions agree with TRBD2. V lost 0 bases and J lost 2; bases outside the gene matches: 7. In germline, CDR1 is LGHNA, CDR2 YSLEER. This CDR3 spans 16 amino acids. The CDR3 bases are TGCGCCAGCAGCCAAGATCAGGCTAGCGGAGCCTACGAGCAGTACTTC. This encodes CASSQDQASGAYEQYF.

In this sample, this clonotype turned up a few times. This chain uses TRBV11-2 with TRBJ2-3; D is uncertain. This CDR3 comprises 11 residues. CDR1 is SGHAT and CDR2 is FQNNGV in the germline V gene. The germline V and J ends were trimmed by 5 bases and 6 bases, with 6 bases remaining between them. CDR3 sequence (DNA): TGTGCCAGCAGCGTAGCCGATACGCAGTATTTT. It is translated as CASSVADTQYF.